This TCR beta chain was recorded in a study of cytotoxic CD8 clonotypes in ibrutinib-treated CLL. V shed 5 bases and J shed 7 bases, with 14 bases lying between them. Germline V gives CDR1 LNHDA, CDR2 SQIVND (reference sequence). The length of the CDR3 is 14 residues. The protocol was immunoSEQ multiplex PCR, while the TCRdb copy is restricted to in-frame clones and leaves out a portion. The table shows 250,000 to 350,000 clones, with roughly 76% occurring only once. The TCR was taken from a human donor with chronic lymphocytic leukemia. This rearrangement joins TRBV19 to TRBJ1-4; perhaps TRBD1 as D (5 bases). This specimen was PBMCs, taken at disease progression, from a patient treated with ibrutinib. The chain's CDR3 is CASSASQGSEKLFF. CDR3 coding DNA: TGTGCCAGTAGTGCCTCCCAGGGCAGTGAAAAACTGTTTTTT.